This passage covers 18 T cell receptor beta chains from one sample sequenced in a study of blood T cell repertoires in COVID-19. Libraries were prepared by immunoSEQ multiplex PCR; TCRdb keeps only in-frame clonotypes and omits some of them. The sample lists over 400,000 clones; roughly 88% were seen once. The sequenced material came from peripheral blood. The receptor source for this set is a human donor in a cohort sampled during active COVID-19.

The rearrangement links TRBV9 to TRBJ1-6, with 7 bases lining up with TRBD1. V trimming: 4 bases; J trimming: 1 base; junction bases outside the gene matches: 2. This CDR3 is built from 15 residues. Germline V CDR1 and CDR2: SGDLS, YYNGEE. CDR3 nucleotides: TGTGCCAGCAGCCTACAGGGGTCCTATAATTCACCCCTCCACTTT. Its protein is CASSLQGSYNSPLHF.

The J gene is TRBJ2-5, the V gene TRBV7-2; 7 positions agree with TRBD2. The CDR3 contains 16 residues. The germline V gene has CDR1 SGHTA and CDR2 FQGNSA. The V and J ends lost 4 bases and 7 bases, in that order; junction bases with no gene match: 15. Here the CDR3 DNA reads TGTGCCAGCAGCTCCCCCGGGAGGACCTCCCCGCGGACCCAGTACTTC. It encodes CASSSPGRTSPRTQYF.

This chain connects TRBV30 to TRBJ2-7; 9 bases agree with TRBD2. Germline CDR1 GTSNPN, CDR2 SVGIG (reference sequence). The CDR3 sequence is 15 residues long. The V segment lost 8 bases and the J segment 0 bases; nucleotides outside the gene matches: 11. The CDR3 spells CAPLGASGNSYEQYF. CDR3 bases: TGTGCCCCACTCGGGGCTAGCGGGAACTCCTACGAGCAGTACTTC.

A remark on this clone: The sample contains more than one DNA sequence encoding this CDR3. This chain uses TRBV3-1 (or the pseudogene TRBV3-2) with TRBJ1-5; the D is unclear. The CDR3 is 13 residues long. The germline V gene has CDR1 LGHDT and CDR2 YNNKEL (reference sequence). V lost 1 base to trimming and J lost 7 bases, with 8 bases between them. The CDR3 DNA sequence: TGTGCCAGCAGCCAAGGGGGAGACCAGCCCCAGCATTTT. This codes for CASSQGGDQPQHF.

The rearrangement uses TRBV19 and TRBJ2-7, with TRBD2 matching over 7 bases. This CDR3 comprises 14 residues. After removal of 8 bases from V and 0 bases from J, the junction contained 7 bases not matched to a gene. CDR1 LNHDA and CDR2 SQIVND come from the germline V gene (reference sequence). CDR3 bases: TGTGCCAGTGGACTAGGGGAGACCTCCTACGAGCAGTACTTC. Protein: CASGLGETSYEQYF.

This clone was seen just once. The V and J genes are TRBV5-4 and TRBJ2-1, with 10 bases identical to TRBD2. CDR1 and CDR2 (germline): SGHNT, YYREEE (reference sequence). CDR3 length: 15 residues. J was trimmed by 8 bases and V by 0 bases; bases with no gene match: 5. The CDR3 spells CASSLGSGRIDEQFF. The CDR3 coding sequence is TGTGCCAGCAGCTTGGGTAGCGGGAGGATCGATGAGCAGTTCTTC.

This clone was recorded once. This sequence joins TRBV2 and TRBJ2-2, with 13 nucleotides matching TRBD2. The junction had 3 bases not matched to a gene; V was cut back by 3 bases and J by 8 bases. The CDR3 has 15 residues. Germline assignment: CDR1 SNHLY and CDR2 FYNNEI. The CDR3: CASSEGLAGIGELFF. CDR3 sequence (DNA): TGTGCCAGCAGTGAGGGACTAGCGGGAATAGGGGAGCTGTTTTTT.

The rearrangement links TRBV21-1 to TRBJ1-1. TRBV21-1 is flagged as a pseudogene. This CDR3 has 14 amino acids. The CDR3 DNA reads TGTGCCAGCAGTGAGGAGGGGAAGAACACTGAAGCTTTCTTT. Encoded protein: CASSEEGKNTEAFF.

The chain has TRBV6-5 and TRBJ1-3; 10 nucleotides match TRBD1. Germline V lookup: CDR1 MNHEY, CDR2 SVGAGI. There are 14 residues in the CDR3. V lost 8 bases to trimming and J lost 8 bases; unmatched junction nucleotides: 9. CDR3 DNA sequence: TGTGCCAGCGGACGACAGGGGGCAAGAGACACCATATATTTT. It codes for CASGRQGARDTIYF.

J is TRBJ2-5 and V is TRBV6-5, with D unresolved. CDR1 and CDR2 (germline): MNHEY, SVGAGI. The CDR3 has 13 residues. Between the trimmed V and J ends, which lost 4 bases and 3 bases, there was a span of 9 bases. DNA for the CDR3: TGTGCCAGCAGTTCCACCATAGAAGAGACCCAGTACTTC. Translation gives CASSSTIEETQYF.

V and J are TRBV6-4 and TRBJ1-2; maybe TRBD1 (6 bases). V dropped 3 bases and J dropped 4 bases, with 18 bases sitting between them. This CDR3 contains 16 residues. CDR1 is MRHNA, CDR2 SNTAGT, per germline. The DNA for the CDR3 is TGTGCCAGCAGTGAGAGATGGACAGAGTCCTTCTATGGCTACACCTTC. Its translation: CASSERWTESFYGYTF.

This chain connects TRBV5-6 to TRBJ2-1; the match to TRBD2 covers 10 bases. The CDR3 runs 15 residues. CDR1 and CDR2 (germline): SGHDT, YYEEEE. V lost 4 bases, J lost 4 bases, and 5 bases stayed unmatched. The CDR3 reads CASSRAGGFYNEQFF. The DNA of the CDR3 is TGTGCCAGCAGCCGAGCGGGAGGGTTTTACAATGAGCAGTTCTTC. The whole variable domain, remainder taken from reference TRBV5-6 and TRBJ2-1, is DAGVTQSPTHLIKTRGQQVTLRCSPKSGHDTVSWYQQALGQGPQFIFQYYEEEERQRGNFPDRFSGHQFPNYSSELNVNALLLGDSALYLCASSRAGGFYNEQFFGPGTRLTVL.

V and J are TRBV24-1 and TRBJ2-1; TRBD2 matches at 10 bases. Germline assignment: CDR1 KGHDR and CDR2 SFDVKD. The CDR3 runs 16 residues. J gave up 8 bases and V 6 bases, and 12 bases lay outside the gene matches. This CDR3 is CATSPASGSINDEQFF. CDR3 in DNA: TGTGCCACCAGTCCTGCTAGCGGGAGTATTAATGATGAGCAGTTCTTC.

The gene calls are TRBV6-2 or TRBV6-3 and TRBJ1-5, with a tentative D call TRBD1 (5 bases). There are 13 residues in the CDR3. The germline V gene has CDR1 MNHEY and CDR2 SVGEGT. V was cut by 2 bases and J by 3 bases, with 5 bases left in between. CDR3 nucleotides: TGTGCCAGCAGTTACGGGGCCAATCAGCCCCAGCATTTT. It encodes CASSYGANQPQHF.

CDR3 amino acids: CASSPYSNSWNTEAFF. The CDR3 coding sequence is TGTGCCAGCTCACCCTATTCGAATTCATGGAACACTGAAGCTTTCTTT. The rearrangement links TRBV18 to TRBJ1-1, with D unclear. CDR3 length: 16 amino acids. V was trimmed by 3 bases and J by 1 base, leaving 15 bases between them. The V gene's germline CDR1 is KGHSH and CDR2 LQKENI.

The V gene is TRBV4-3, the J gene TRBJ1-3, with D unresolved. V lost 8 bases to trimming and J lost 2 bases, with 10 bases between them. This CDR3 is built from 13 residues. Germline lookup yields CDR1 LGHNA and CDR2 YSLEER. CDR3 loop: CASGGSPGNTIYF. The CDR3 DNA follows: TGCGCCAGCGGAGGGTCCCCTGGAAACACCATATATTTT.

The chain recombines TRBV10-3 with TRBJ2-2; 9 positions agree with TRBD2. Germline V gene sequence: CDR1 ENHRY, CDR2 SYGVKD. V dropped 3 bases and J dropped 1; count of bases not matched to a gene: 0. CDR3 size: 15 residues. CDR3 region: CAISELAGNTGELFF. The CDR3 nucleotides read TGTGCCATCAGTGAACTAGCGGGGAACACCGGGGAGCTGTTTTTT.

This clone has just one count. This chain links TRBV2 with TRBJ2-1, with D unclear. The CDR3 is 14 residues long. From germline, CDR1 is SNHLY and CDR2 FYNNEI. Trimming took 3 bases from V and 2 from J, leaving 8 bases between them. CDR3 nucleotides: TGTGCCAGCAGTGAGATAAGCACCTACAATGAGCAGTTCTTC. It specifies CASSEISTYNEQFF.